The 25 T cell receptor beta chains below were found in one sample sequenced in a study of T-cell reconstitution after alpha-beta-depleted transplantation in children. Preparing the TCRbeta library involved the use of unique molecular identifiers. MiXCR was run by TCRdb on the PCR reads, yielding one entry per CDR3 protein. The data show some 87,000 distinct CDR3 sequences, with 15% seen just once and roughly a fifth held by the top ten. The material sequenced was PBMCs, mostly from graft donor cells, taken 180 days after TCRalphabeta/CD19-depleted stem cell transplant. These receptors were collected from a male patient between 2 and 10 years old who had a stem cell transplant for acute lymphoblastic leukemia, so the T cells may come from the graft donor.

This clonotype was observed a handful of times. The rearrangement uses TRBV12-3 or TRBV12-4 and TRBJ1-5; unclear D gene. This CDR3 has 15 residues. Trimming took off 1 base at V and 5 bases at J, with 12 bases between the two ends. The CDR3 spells CASSLGFGLDQPQHF. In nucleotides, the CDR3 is TGTGCCAGCAGTTTAGGGTTTGGTTTGGATCAGCCCCAGCATTTT.

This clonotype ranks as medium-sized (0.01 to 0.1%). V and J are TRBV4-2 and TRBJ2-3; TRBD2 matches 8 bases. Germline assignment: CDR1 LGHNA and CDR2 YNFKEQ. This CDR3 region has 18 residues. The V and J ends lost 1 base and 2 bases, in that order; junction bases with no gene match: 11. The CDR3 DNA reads TGTGCCAGCAGCCAAGGGGCCCTCGGGGGGGGGACCACAGATACGCAGTATTTT. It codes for CASSQGALGGGTTDTQYF.

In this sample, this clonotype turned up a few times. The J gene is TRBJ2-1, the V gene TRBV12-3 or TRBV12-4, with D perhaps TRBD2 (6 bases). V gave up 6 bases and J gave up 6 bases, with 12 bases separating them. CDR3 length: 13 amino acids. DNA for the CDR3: TGTGCCAGCAGACCCGGAGGGGTCAATGAGCAGTTCTTC. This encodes CASRPGGVNEQFF.

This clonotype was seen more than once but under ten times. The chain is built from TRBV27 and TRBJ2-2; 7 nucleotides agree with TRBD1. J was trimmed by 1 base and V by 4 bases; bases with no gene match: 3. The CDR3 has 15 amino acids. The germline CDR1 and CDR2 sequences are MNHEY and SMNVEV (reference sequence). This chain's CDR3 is CASSWQGVNTGELFF. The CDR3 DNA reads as TGTGCCAGCAGTTGGCAGGGGGTGAACACCGGGGAGCTGTTTTTT.

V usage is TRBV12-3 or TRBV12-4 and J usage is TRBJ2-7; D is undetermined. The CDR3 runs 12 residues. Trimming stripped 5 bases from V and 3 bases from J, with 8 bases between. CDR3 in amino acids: CASSLMYYEQYF. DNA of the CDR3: TGTGCCAGCAGTCTCATGTACTACGAGCAGTACTTC.

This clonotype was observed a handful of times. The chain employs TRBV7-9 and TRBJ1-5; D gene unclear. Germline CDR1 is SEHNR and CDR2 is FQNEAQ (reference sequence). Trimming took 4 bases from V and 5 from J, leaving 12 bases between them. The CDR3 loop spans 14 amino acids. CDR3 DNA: TGTGCCAGCAGCTCCCTGGCCGGGGATCAGCCCCAGCATTTT. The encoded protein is CASSSLAGDQPQHF.

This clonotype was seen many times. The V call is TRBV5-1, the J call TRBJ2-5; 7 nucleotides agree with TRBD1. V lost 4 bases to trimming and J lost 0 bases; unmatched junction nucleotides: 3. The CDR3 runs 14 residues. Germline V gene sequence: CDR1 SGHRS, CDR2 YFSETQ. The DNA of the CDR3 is TGCGCCAGCAGCCAACAGGGGAACCAAGAGACCCAGTACTTC. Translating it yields CASSQQGNQETQYF. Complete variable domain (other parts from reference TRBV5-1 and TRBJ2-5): KAGVTQTPRYLIKTRGQQVTLSCSPISGHRSVSWYQQTPGQGLQFLFEYFSETQRNKGNFPGRFSGRQFSNSRSEMNVSTLELGDSALYLCASSQQGNQETQYFGPGTRLLVL.

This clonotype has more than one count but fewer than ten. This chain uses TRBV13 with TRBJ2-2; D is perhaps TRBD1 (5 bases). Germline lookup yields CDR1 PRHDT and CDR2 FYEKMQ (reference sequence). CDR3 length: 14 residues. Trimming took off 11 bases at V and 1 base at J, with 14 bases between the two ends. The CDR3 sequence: CAAGEGVNTGELFF. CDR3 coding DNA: TGTGCCGCTGGAGAAGGGGTGAACACCGGGGAGCTGTTTTTT.

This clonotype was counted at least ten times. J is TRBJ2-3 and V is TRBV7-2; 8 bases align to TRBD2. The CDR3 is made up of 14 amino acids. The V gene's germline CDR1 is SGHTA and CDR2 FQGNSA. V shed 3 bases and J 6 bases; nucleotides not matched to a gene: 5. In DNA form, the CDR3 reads TGTGCCAGCAGCTTCTATCCGGGAGGGGATACGCAGTATTTT. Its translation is CASSFYPGGDTQYF.

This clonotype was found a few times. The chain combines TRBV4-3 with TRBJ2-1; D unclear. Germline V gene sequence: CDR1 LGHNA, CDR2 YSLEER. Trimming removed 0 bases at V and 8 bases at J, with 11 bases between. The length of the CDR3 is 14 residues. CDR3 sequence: CASSQDLMGYEQFF. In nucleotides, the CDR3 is TGCGCCAGCAGCCAAGATCTGATGGGTTATGAGCAGTTCTTC.

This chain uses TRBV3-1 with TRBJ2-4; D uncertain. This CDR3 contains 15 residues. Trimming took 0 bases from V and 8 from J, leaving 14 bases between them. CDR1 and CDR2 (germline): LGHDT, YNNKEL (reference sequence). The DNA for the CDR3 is TGTGCCAGCAGCCAAGAGGACCCAACATGGGACATTCAGTACTTC. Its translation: CASSQEDPTWDIQYF.

The CDR3 bases are TGTGCCAGCAGTAAGACAGGGGCAAAAGAGACCCAGTACTTC. Translation gives CASSKTGAKETQYF. The chain is built from TRBV12-3 or TRBV12-4 and TRBJ2-5; TRBD1 aligns across 8 bases. The CDR3 is 14 residues long. J lost 3 bases, V lost 5 bases, and 5 bases had no gene match.

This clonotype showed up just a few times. CDR3 sequence reads: CSAPTSGATGELFF. The CDR3 nucleotides read TGCAGTGCCCCGACTAGCGGGGCGACCGGGGAGCTGTTTTTT. The chain has TRBV20-1 and TRBJ2-2, with TRBD2 matching 11 bases. Trimming cost V 6 bases and J 5 bases; bases outside gene matches: 5. Germline loops: CDR1 DFQATT, CDR2 SNEGSKA (reference sequence). The CDR3 sequence is 14 residues long.

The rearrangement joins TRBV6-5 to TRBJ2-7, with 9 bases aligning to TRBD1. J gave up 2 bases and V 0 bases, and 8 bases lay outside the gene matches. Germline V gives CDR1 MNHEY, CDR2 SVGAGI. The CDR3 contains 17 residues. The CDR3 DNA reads TGTGCCAGCAGTTACTCCATGGGGACAGGGCTTGCCTACGAGCAGTACTTC. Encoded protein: CASSYSMGTGLAYEQYF.

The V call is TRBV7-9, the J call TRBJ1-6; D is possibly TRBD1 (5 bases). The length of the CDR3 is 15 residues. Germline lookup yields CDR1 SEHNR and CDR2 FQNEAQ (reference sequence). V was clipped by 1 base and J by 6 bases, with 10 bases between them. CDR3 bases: TGTGCCAGCAGCTTAGATGGGGGAGGTAATTCACCCCTCCACTTT. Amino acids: CASSLDGGGNSPLHF.

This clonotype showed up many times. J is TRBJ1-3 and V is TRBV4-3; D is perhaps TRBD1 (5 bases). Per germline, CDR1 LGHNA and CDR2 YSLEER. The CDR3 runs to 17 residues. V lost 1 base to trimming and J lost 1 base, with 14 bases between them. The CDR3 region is CASSQASTAASGNTIYF. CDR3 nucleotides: TGCGCCAGCAGCCAAGCGTCGACAGCCGCTTCTGGAAACACCATATATTTT.

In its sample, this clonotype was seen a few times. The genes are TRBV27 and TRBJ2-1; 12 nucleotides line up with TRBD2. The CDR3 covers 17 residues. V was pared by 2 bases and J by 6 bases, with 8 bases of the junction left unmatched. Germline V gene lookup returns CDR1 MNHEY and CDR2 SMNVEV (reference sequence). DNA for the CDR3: TGTGCCAGCAGTTTACTAGCGGGGGGGCTCGCCGGCAATGAGCAGTTCTTC. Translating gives CASSLLAGGLAGNEQFF.

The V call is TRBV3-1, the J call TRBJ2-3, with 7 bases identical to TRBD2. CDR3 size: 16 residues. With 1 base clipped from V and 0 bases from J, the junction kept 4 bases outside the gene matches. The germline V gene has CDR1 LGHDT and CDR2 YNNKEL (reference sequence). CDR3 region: CASSQAAGLSTDTQYF. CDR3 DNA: TGTGCCAGCAGCCAAGCAGCGGGACTTAGCACAGATACGCAGTATTTT.

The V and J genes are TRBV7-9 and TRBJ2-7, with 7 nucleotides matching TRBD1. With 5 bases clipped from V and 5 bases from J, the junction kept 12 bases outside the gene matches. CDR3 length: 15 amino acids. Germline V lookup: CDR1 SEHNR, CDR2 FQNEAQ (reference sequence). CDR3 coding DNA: TGTGCCAGCAGCATCGACAGGGCCCCTGGGGACGAGCAGTACTTC. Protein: CASSIDRAPGDEQYF.

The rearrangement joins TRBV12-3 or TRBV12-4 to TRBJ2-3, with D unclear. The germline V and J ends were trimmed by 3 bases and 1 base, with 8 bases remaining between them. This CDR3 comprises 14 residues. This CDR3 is CASSFGGRTDTQYF. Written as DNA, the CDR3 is TGTGCCAGCAGTTTTGGCGGACGCACAGATACGCAGTATTTT.

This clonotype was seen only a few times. CDR3 amino acids: CSAARLVGTDTQYF. Here the CDR3 DNA reads TGCAGTGCGGCAAGACTAGTGGGGACAGATACGCAGTATTTT. The V gene is TRBV20-1, the J gene TRBJ2-3, with a possible D match to TRBD2 (6 bases). Between the trimmed V and J ends, which lost 6 bases and 3 bases, there was a span of 16 bases. The CDR3 totals 14 residues. CDR1 DFQATT and CDR2 SNEGSKA come from the germline V gene (reference sequence).

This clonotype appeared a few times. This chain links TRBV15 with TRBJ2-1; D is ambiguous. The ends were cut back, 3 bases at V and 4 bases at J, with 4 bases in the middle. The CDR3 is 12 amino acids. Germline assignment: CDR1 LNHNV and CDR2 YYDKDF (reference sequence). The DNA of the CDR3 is TGTGCCACCAGCAGCGGTTACAATGAGCAGTTCTTC. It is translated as CATSSGYNEQFF.

DNA of the CDR3: TGCAGTGCTAGAAATTTCGGGTGGGCGGTTTACACTGAAGCTTTCTTT. As protein: CSARNFGWAVYTEAFF. The chain carries TRBV20-1 and TRBJ1-1; D not resolved. Looked up from germline, CDR1 is DFQATT and CDR2 is SNEGSKA (reference sequence). Trimming shortened V by 2 bases and J by 3 bases, and 19 bases separated the two germline ends. The CDR3 has 16 amino acids.

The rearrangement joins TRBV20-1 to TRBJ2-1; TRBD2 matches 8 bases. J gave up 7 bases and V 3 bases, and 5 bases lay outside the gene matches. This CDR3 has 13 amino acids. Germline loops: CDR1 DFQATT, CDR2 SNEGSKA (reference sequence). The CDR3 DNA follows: TGCAGTGCTAGCGGGGGGGCAGTAAATGAGCAGTTCTTC. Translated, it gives CSASGGAVNEQFF.

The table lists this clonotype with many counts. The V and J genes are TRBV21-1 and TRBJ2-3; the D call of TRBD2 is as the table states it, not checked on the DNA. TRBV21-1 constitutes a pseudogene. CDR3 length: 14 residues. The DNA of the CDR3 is TGTGCCAGCCTAAGACTAGCGGGGACAGATACGCAGTATTTT. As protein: CASLRLAGTDTQYF.